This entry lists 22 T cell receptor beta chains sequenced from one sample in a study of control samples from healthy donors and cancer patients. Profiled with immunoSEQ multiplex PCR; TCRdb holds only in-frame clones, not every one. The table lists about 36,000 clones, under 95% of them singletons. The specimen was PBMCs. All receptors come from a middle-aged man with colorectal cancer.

The CDR3 spells CASSVMSGAYNEQFF. The CDR3, as DNA: TGTGCCAGCAGCGTAATGAGCGGAGCCTACAATGAGCAGTTCTTC. The chain uses TRBV9 and TRBJ2-1; tentatively, D is TRBD2 (5 bases). The CDR3 covers 15 residues. V lost 1 base to trimming and J lost 2 bases, with 10 bases between them. Germline V gene data show CDR1 as SGDLS and CDR2 as YYNGEE.

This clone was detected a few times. The CDR3 nucleotides are TGTGCCACCAGGGGGGGGAGCAATCAGCCCCAGCATTTT. Protein: CATRGGSNQPQHF. The chain joins TRBV6-5 to TRBJ1-5; 7 nucleotides align to TRBD1. CDR1 and CDR2 from the germline V gene are MNHEY and SVGAGI. V gave up 10 bases and J gave up 1 base; unmatched junction bases: 4. The CDR3 sequence is 13 residues long.

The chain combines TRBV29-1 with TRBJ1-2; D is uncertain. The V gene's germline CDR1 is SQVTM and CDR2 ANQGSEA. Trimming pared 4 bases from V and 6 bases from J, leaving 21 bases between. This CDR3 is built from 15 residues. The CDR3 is CSVGLNPLVDDGYTF. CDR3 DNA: TGCAGCGTTGGACTGAATCCCTTGGTAGATGATGGCTACACCTTC.

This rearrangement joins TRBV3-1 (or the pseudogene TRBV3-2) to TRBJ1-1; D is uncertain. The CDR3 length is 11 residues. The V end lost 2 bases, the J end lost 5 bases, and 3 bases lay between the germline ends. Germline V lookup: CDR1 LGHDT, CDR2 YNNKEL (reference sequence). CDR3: CASSQSTEAFF. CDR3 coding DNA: TGTGCCAGCAGCCAAAGTACTGAAGCTTTCTTT.

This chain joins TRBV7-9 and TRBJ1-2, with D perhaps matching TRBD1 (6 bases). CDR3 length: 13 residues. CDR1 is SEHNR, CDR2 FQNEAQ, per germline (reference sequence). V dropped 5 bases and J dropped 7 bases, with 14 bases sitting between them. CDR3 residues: CASSRGGHRGYTF. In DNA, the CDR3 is TGTGCCAGCAGCCGCGGGGGCCACCGTGGCTACACCTTC.

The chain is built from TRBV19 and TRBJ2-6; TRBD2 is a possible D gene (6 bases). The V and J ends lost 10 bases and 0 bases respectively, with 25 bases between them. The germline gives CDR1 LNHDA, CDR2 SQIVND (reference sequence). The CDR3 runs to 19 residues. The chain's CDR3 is CATTNPSGGGVSGANVLTF. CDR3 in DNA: TGTGCCACTACAAACCCCTCCGGGGGTGGGGTCTCTGGGGCCAACGTCCTGACTTTC.

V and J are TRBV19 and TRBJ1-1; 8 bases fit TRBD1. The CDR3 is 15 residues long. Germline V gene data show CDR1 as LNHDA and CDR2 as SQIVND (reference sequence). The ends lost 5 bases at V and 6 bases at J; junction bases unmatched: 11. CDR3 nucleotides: TGTGCCAGTAGTCTGTACAGGGGGGAGAGCCCTGAAGCTTTCTTT. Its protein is CASSLYRGESPEAFF.

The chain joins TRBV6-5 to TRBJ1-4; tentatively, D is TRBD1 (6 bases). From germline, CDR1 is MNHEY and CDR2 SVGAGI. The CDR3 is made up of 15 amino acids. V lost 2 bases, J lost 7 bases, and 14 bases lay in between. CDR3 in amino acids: CASSYQGRGVEKLFF. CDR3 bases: TGTGCCAGCAGTTACCAAGGGAGGGGGGTTGAAAAACTGTTTTTT.

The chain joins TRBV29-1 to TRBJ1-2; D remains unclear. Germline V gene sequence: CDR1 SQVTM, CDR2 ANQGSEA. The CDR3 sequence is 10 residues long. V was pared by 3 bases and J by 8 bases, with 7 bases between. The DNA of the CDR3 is TGCAGCGTTGAGTACGGGGGCTACACCTTC. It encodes CSVEYGGYTF.

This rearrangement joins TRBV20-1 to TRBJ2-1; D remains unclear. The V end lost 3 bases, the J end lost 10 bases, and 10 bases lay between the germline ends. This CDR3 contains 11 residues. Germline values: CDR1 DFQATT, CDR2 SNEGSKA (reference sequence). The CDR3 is CSARTGWEQFF. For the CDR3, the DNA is TGCAGTGCTAGGACCGGGTGGGAGCAGTTCTTC.

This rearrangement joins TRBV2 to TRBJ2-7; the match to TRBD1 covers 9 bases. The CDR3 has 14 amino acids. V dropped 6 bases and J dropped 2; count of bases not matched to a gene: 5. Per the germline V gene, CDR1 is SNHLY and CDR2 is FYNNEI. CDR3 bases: TGTGCCAGCAGAAGGGACAGGGATACCTACGAGCAGTACTTC. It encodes CASRRDRDTYEQYF.

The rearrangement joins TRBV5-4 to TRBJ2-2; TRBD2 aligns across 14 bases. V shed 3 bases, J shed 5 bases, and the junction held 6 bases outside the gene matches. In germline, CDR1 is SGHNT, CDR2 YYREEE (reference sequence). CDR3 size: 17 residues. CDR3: CASSSGLAGGGTGELFF. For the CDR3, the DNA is TGTGCCAGCAGCTCCGGACTAGCGGGGGGAGGTACCGGGGAGCTGTTTTTT.

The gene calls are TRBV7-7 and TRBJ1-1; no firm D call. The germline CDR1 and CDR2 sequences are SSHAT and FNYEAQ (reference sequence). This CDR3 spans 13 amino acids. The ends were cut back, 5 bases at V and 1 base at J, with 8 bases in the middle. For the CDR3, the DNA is TGTGCCAGCAGCGCGGCGGCGAACACTGAAGCTTTCTTT. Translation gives CASSAAANTEAFF.

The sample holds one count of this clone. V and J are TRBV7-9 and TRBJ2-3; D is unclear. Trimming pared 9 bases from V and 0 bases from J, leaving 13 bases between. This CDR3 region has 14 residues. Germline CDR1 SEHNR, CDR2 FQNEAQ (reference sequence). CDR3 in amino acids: CASTVLTSTDTQYF. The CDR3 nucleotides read TGTGCCAGTACAGTTCTAACTAGCACAGATACGCAGTATTTT.

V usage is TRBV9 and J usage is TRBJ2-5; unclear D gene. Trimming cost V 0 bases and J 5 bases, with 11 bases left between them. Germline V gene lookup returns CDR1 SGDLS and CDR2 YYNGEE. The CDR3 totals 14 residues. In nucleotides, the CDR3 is TGTGCCAGCAGCGTAGATCCTCTAACGGAGACCCAGTACTTC. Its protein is CASSVDPLTETQYF.

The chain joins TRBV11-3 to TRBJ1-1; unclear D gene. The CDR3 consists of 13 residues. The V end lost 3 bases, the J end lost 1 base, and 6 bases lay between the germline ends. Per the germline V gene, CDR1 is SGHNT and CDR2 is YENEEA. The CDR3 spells CASSFNWNTEAFF. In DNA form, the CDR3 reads TGTGCCAGCAGCTTTAACTGGAACACTGAAGCTTTCTTT.

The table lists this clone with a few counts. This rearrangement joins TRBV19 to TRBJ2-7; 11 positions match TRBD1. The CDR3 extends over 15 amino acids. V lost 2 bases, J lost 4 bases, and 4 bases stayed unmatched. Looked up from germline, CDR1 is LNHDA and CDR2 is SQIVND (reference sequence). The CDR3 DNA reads TGTGCCAGTAGTATAAAGGGACAGGGGGTTTACGAGCAGTACTTC. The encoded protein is CASSIKGQGVYEQYF.

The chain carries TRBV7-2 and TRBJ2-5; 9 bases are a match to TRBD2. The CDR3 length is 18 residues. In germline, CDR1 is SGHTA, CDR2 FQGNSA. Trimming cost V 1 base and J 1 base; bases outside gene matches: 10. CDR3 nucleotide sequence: TGTGCCAGCAGCTTAGTAGCTAGCGGGGCTTTAACCCAAGAGACCCAGTACTTC. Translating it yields CASSLVASGALTQETQYF.

CDR3 sequence: CASSHPAGGYNEQFF. In nucleotides, the CDR3 is TGCGCCAGCAGCCATCCCGCGGGGGGCTACAATGAGCAGTTCTTC. This chain connects TRBV4-1 to TRBJ2-1, with TRBD2 identical over 8 bases. Trimming removed 3 bases from V and 3 bases from J; junction bases left unmatched: 4. Germline V gene lookup returns CDR1 MGHRA and CDR2 YSYEKL. The CDR3 spans 15 residues.

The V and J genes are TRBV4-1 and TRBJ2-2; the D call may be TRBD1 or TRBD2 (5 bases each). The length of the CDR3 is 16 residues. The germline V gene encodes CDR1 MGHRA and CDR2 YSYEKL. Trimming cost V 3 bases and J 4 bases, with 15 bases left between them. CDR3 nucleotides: TGCGCCAGCAGCCAGGGGACCGGGGCGCGCACCGGGGAGCTGTTTTTT. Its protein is CASSQGTGARTGELFF.

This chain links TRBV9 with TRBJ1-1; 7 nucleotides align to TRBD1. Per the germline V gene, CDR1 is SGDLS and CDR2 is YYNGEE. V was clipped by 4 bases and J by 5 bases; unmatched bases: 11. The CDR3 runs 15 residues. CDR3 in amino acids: CASSFAGQGGTEAFF. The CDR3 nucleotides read TGTGCCAGCAGCTTTGCTGGGCAGGGGGGTACTGAAGCTTTCTTT.

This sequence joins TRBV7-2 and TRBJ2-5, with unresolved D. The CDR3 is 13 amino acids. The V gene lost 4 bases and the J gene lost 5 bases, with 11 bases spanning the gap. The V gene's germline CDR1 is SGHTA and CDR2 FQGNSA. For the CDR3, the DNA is TGTGCCAGCAGCTCGAGCCGCCAGGAGACCCAGTACTTC. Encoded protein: CASSSSRQETQYF.